This T cell receptor beta chain was captured in a study of graft-versus-host responses after intestinal transplantation. Study at large: Each patient got anti-thymocyte globulin induction, then tacrolimus and steroids for around three years. Study-wide points: The recipient marrow held GvH clones, and some of them showed up first in ileum or blood.

In regard to this clone: Its cognate antigen is unknown.

TCRdb's copy holds only in-frame clones and misses some; the assay was immunoSEQ multiplex PCR. The table records 45,000 to 60,000 clones, about 90% of them present only once. The V gene's germline CDR1 is MRHNA and CDR2 SNTAGT. V lost 8 bases to trimming and J lost 6 bases, with 23 bases between them. CDR3 size: 15 residues. This chain joins TRBV6-4 and TRBJ2-7; either TRBD1 or TRBD2 may supply D (5 bases each). The receptor was derived from a human donor who was the organ donor for an intestinal transplant. The material was unstimulated CD4+ T cells sorted from spleen or lymph node cells, obtained before transplant. CDR3 sequence reads: CASPTLRQGPCEQYF. The CDR3 DNA sequence: TGTGCCAGCCCAACTTTGCGGCAGGGACCATGCGAGCAGTACTTC.